The present entry profiles one TCR beta chain with its context. Antigen specificity is unknown. TCRdb's copy holds only in-frame clones and misses some; the assay was immunoSEQ multiplex PCR. The data contain 75,000 to 80,000 clones, about 91% of them seen just once; the ten biggest clones take up just over 0.55%. The data were taken from a study of a mutant IDH1 vaccine in newly diagnosed glioma. J was trimmed by 4 bases and V by 8 bases; bases with no gene match: 13. The CDR3 has 15 residues. The germline CDR1 and CDR2 sequences are MGHDK and SYGVNS. The time point is: week 5, during vaccination. Doses comprised 300 ug of mutant IDH1 20-mer peptide each, plus topical imiquimod. Study-wide findings and caveats: Around 92% of patients showed vaccine-induced immune responses across multiple MHC alleles. Variations in leading peripheral T cell clonotypes appeared to have no connection with pseudoprogression.

This specimen consisted of PBMCs, obtained from a glioma patient whose treatment included an IDH1 peptide vaccine. The clonotype comes from a woman in her 50s with glioma. The gene calls are TRBV25-1 and TRBJ2-5; 7 bases map to TRBD2. The CDR3 coding sequence is TGTGCCAGCTCAAACCCCGGACTAGGAGGAGAGACCCAGTACTTC. Translation gives CASSNPGLGGETQYF.